This T cell receptor (beta chain) was captured in a study of blood T cell repertoires in COVID-19. Sequenced by immunoSEQ multiplex PCR; TCRdb stores in-frame clones only, minus some. The table lists approximately 200,000 clones, 80% to 90% of them singletons. Germline V lookup: CDR1 SQVTM, CDR2 ANQGSEA. V was trimmed by 5 bases and J by 7 bases, leaving 9 bases between them. The CDR3 sequence is 10 residues long. This clone occurred once. Sequencing input: peripheral blood. The chain employs TRBV29-1 and TRBJ2-7, with D possibly TRBD2 on 5 matching bases. This sequence was found in a man between 60 and 75 years old with acute or convalescent COVID-19. CDR3 DNA sequence: TGCAGCGTTAGCCGGGGTGAGCAGTACTTC. The encoded protein is CSVSRGEQYF.